The rows below give T cell receptor beta chains drawn from one sample of a study of T cell responses to AZD1222 COVID-19 vaccine. TCRdb's table, derived via immunoSEQ multiplex PCR, lists solely in-frame clones and lacks some. There are about 120,000 clones in the sample; approximately 88% occur only once, and around 5.9% lies in the top ten. Sequenced material: peripheral blood, taken on day 0 of AZD1222 vaccination. All receptors derive from an adult in good health. CDR3s include the opening cysteine and the closing phenylalanine or tryptophan. D genes are given only for firm matches. Rows give clone size only sometimes, using once, few, many, or a class for an expanded clone.

D	J	V	size	DNA	CDR3
.	TRBJ1-1	TRBV6-1	.	TGTGCCAGCAGTGAAGGGAGACACAAACTGAACACTGAAGCTTTCTTT	CASSEGRHKLNTEAFF
.	TRBJ1-2	TRBV6-5	.	TGTGCCAGCACCCTAGGGACGGGGTATGGCTACACCTTC	CASTLGTGYGYTF
.	TRBJ2-7	TRBV4-2	.	TGTGCCAGCAGCCAAGATCCCCAGGGCTCCTACGAGCAGTACTTC	CASSQDPQGSYEQYF
.	TRBJ2-3	TRBV24-1	.	TGTGCCACCAGTGATCGGGGGGCAGGCACAGATACGCAGTATTTT	CATSDRGAGTDTQYF
.	TRBJ1-5	TRBV20-1	once	TGCAGTGCTAGTTACCGGGGGTTGGTGGATCAGCCCCAGCATTTT	CSASYRGLVDQPQHF
.	TRBJ1-1	TRBV4-1	.	TGCGCCAGCAGCCTTCGCAAGGGGAAGAACACTGAAGCTTTCTTT	CASSLRKGKNTEAFF
.	TRBJ1-2	TRBV30	.	TGTGCCTGGACTGGACTGAACTATGGCTACACCTTC	CAWTGLNYGYTF
.	TRBJ2-4	TRBV7-2	.	TGTGCCAGCAGCTTGGACGGAGCCCTAGCCAAAAACATTCAGTACTTC	CASSLDGALAKNIQYF
.	TRBJ1-3	TRBV2	.	TGTGCCAGCAGTGCGCATTCGGGGGACACCATATATTTT	CASSAHSGDTIYF
.	TRBJ1-1	TRBV15	.	TGTGCCACCAGCAGAGACAGGATGAACACTGAAGCTTTCTTT	CATSRDRMNTEAFF
TRBD1	TRBJ1-4	TRBV4-1	.	TGCGCCAGCAGCCAATCCCCCCGGGACAGGGGTGAAAAACTGTTTTTT	CASSQSPRDRGEKLFF
.	TRBJ1-2	TRBV6-5	.	TGTGCCAGCATCTTGCTCGGGGTAGGGGGCTACACCTTC	CASILLGVGGYTF
.	TRBJ1-1	TRBV10-3	.	TGTGCCATCGGCGAACGATCAGGGTATAACACTGAAGCTTTCTTT	CAIGERSGYNTEAFF
.	TRBJ1-2	TRBV7-2	.	TGTGCCAGCGCGCCGACAAAGGGACAAAACTATGGCTACACCTTC	CASAPTKGQNYGYTF
TRBD2	TRBJ2-3	TRBV11-3	.	TGTGCCAGCAGCTTAGTTGCGGGGGGGGCGGATACGCAGTATTTT	CASSLVAGGADTQYF
.	TRBJ1-5	TRBV5-1	.	TGCGCCAGCAGCTTGGAGGGTCATCAGCCCCAGCATTTT	CASSLEGHQPQHF
TRBD1	TRBJ2-7	TRBV19	.	TGTGCCAGTAGTCCGCGGACAGGAACTAACGAGCAGTACTTC	CASSPRTGTNEQYF
.	TRBJ1-3	TRBV7-2	.	TGTGCCAGCAGCTGGGACGGGAGCTCTGGAAACACCATATATTTT	CASSWDGSSGNTIYF
.	TRBJ2-1	TRBV11-2	.	TGTGCCAGCACCATAGACGGGGTAAGCTCCTACAATGAGCAGTTCTTC	CASTIDGVSSYNEQFF
TRBD1	TRBJ1-2	TRBV9	.	TGTGCCAGCAGCGTAGACCACTGGGTCGACAGGGTCGATGGCTACACCTTC	CASSVDHWVDRVDGYTF
TRBD1	TRBJ2-7	TRBV7-2	.	TGTGCCAGCAGCGACCCAGGGGGCGCGGGGTCATCCTACGAGCAGTACTTC	CASSDPGGAGSSYEQYF
.	TRBJ1-6	TRBV5-8	.	TGTGCCAGCAGCTTGGGCGGCAGTCGCGTTATTTCACCCCTCCACTTT	CASSLGGSRVISPLHF
.	TRBJ2-3	TRBV15	.	TGTGCCACCAGCAGAGGGGGGGGGCGGGATACGCAGTATTTT	CATSRGGGRDTQYF
.	TRBJ2-6	TRBV19	.	TGTGCCAGTATAGAGGGACCTGGGGCCAACGTCCTGACTTTC	CASIEGPGANVLTF
.	TRBJ1-1	TRBV27	.	TGTGCCAGCAGACGACGTGCAGGCGATTTCTTT	CASRRRAGDFF
.	TRBJ1-5	TRBV19	.	TGTGCCAGTAGCTTCGGGGGTAGCAATCAGCCCCAGCATTTT	CASSFGGSNQPQHF
.	TRBJ1-3	TRBV28	.	TGTGCCAGCACCCTAGTCGTGGGCCTAGCCTCTGGAAACACCATATATTTT	CASTLVVGLASGNTIYF
.	TRBJ1-1	TRBV13	.	TGTGCCAGCAGCTTGGGGCGCGGGACTGAAGCTTTCTTT	CASSLGRGTEAFF
.	TRBJ1-5	TRBV19	.	TGTGCCAGTAGCTGGACAGAATGGGGCAATCAGCCCCAGCATTTT	CASSWTEWGNQPQHF
TRBD1	TRBJ2-1	TRBV7-9	.	TGTGCCAGCAGCTACTCGGACAGGGTCTACAATGAGCAGTTCTTC	CASSYSDRVYNEQFF
TRBD1	TRBJ1-1	TRBV7-9	.	TGTGCCAGCAGCTCTGGGACAGTAAACACTGAAGCTTTCTTT	CASSSGTVNTEAFF
.	TRBJ1-6	TRBV2	.	TGTGCCAGCAGTGAAGTTGGGGGAGTTGGTTCACCCCTCCACTTT	CASSEVGGVGSPLHF
.	TRBJ1-3	TRBV7-2	.	TGTGCCAGCAGCTTTAGTTCAACAGGTGGAAACACCATATATTTT	CASSFSSTGGNTIYF
TRBD1	TRBJ1-4	TRBV6-1	.	TGTGCCAGCAGTGCGAACAGGGGGCGCGAGGAAGAAAAACTGTTTTTT	CASSANRGREEEKLFF
TRBD1	TRBJ2-7	TRBV25-1	.	TGTGCCAGCAGTGAACCGACAGGGGGGTACGAGCAGTACTTC	CASSEPTGGYEQYF
TRBD1	TRBJ1-4	TRBV7-9	.	TGTGCCAGCAGCTTAGTCGGGACAGGCGGTGGGAAACTGTTTTTT	CASSLVGTGGGKLFF
TRBD1	TRBJ2-5	TRBV7-9	.	TGTGCCAGCACACAACAGGGGGAGACCCAGTACTTC	CASTQQGETQYF
.	TRBJ2-7	TRBV7-9	once	TGTGCCAGCAGCTTAGGTGTCAGCTCCTACGAGCAGTACTTC	CASSLGVSSYEQYF
.	TRBJ2-5	TRBV7-9	few	TGTGCCAGCAGCCCCCCGGAGGAGACCCAGTACTTC	CASSPPEETQYF
.	TRBJ1-1	TRBV7-9	.	TGTGCCAGCAGCCCGAGGGCACCAAACACTGAAGCTTTCTTT	CASSPRAPNTEAFF
TRBD2	TRBJ2-2	TRBV6-5	.	TGTGCCAGCAGTTACACGACTAGCGGTGGCGAGGAGCTGTTTTTT	CASSYTTSGGEELFF
.	TRBJ1-6	TRBV25-1	once	TGTGCCAGCAGTGATAAGGTTCATTCACCCCTCCACTTT	CASSDKVHSPLHF
.	TRBJ1-3	TRBV9	.	TGTGCCAGCAGCTCCCCACGAAACACCATATATTTT	CASSSPRNTIYF
.	TRBJ2-1	TRBV5-5	.	TGTGCCAGCAGCTCCAACCGCGGCCCCCTTAACAATGAGCAGTTCTTC	CASSSNRGPLNNEQFF
TRBD1	TRBJ2-7	TRBV6-5	.	TGTGCCAGCAGGACAGGACAGGGCTACGAGCAGTACTTC	CASRTGQGYEQYF
TRBD1	TRBJ2-2	TRBV2	.	TGTGCCAGCAGTGAATTTGGGACAGTTAACACCGGGGAGCTGTTTTTT	CASSEFGTVNTGELFF
TRBD1	TRBJ1-2	TRBV7-2	once	TGTGCCAGCAGCCCCCGGACAGGGCATTTCGTTGGCTACACCTTC	CASSPRTGHFVGYTF
.	TRBJ2-3	TRBV6-5	.	TGTGCCAGCAAGGCAGGGACGACTACCGATACGCAGTATTTT	CASKAGTTTDTQYF
.	TRBJ2-3	TRBV3-1/TRBV3-2	.	TGTGCCAGCAGCCAAGATCTGAGTAGTCATAGCACAGATACGCAGTATTTT	CASSQDLSSHSTDTQYF